A selection of T cell receptor beta chains follows, all from one sample in a study of cytomegalovirus exposure and HLA in healthy donors. Produced via immunoSEQ multiplex PCR; TCRdb's table is partial and in-frame only. The table lists about 180,000 clones, about 80% of them singletons. The sequenced sample was PBMCs. These receptors came from a man aged 35-49 years in good health and CMV-seronegative. CDR3s include the opening cysteine and the closing phenylalanine or tryptophan. D genes are given only for firm matches. Not all rows give a size; the values are once, few, many and, for expanded clones, a class.

>TRBV5-1|-|TRBJ1-1|-
CASSPKAGAENTEAFF
TGCGCCAGCAGCCCTAAGGCGGGCGCGGAGAACACTGAAGCTTTCTTT
>TRBV7-3|TRBD1|TRBJ1-2|-
CASSLGLRDSFFTF
TGTGCCAGCAGCTTGGGGCTCCGGGACAGCTTCTTCACCTTC
>TRBV5-8|TRBD1|TRBJ1-6|-
CASRRQGNSPLHF
TGTGCCAGCAGGAGACAGGGGAATTCACCCCTCCACTTT
>TRBV4-2|-|TRBJ1-5|few
CASSPDLFQPQHF
TGTGCCAGCAGCCCAGACCTTTTTCAGCCCCAGCATTTT
>TRBV5-1|TRBD2|TRBJ2-7|-
CASSFRTSGSESYEQYF
TGCGCCAGCAGCTTTAGGACTAGCGGGAGTGAATCCTACGAGCAGTACTTC
>TRBV7-6|-|TRBJ1-1|-
CASSLGGKAFF
TGTGCCAGCAGCTTGGGGGGGAAAGCTTTCTTT
>TRBV11-2|-|TRBJ2-1|few
CASSSTPGAASRNEQFF
TGTGCCAGCAGCTCGACCCCAGGAGCGGCGAGTAGGAATGAGCAGTTCTTC
>TRBV28|TRBD1|TRBJ1-4|-
CASSSLDRAEEKLFF
TGTGCCAGCAGTTCATTGGACAGGGCTGAGGAAAAACTGTTTTTT
>TRBV18|-|TRBJ2-1|once
CASSTTAGVRQFF
TGTGCCAGCTCAACTACTGCAGGGGTTCGGCAGTTCTTC
>TRBV4-2|-|TRBJ2-5|-
CASSQEGGGARETQYF
TGTGCCAGCAGCCAAGAAGGTGGGGGGGCCCGCGAGACCCAGTACTTC
>TRBV7-9|-|TRBJ1-2|-
CASSLEPGLSGYTF
TGTGCCAGCAGCTTAGAACCGGGGTTGAGTGGCTACACCTTC
>TRBV7-9|TRBD2|TRBJ2-2|-
CASSLGLANTGELFF
TGTGCCAGCAGCTTGGGACTAGCCAACACCGGGGAGCTGTTTTTT
>TRBV12-5|-|TRBJ1-5|-
CASGTTQGQPQHF
TGTGCTAGTGGTACCACGCAGGGGCAGCCCCAGCATTTT
>TRBV28|-|TRBJ1-1|-
CASSLRGGNTEAFF
TGTGCCAGCAGTTTACGGGGGGGGAACACTGAAGCTTTCTTT
>TRBV11-2|-|TRBJ2-5|-
CASSSDWQETQYF
TGTGCCAGCAGCTCCGACTGGCAAGAGACCCAGTACTTC
>TRBV28|TRBD1|TRBJ2-7|-
CASSLQGGVGYEQYF
TGTGCCAGCAGTCTACAGGGGGGAGTAGGCTACGAGCAGTACTTC
>TRBV7-2|TRBD1|TRBJ1-4|-
CASSRQGGATNEKLFF
TGTGCCAGCAGTCGACAGGGGGGAGCAACTAATGAAAAACTGTTTTTT
>TRBV6-5|-|TRBJ1-4|-
CASTRQATNEKLFF
TGTGCCAGCACGCGACAGGCAACTAATGAAAAACTGTTTTTT
>TRBV7-9|TRBD2|TRBJ2-3|-
CASSKTSELLLF
TGTGCCAGCAGCAAGACTAGCGAGCTTCTTTTATTT
>TRBV9|-|TRBJ2-6|-
CASEGSGANVLTF
TGTGCCAGCGAGGGCTCTGGGGCCAACGTCCTGACTTTC
>TRBV6-5|TRBD1|TRBJ1-4|-
CASRWTGVDEKLFF
TGTGCCAGCAGGTGGACAGGGGTGGATGAAAAACTGTTTTTT
>TRBV6-5|TRBD1|TRBJ1-2|few
CASSWGGQGAMGYTF
TGTGCCAGCAGTTGGGGCGGACAGGGGGCGATGGGCTACACCTTC
>TRBV11-2|-|TRBJ2-7|-
CASSFSGGPSYEQYF
TGTGCCAGCAGCTTCAGTGGGGGCCCTTCCTACGAGCAGTACTTC
>TRBV7-2|TRBD1|TRBJ1-3|-
CASSAGTGGRNTIYF
TGTGCCAGCAGCGCAGGGACAGGGGGCCGAAACACCATATATTTT
>TRBV9|TRBD2|TRBJ2-1|once
CASSPRPGVGLAIYNEQFF
TGTGCCAGCAGCCCACGCCCGGGGGTGGGACTAGCGATCTACAATGAGCAGTTCTTC
>TRBV5-4|TRBD2|TRBJ2-5|-
CASSLWLAGDQETQYF
TGTGCCAGCAGCTTGTGGCTAGCGGGGGATCAAGAGACCCAGTACTTC
>TRBV7-2|-|TRBJ1-1|-
CASSLVGRTEAFF
TGTGCCAGCAGCTTAGTGGGGCGCACTGAAGCTTTCTTT
>TRBV27|-|TRBJ1-5|few
CASTFRYGGDQPQHF
TGTGCCAGCACCTTCCGGTACGGGGGAGATCAGCCCCAGCATTTT
>TRBV7-2|TRBD1|TRBJ2-3|-
CASSLDRTGGSDTQYF
TGTGCCAGCAGCTTAGACAGGACAGGGGGTTCAGATACGCAGTATTTT
>TRBV5-4|TRBD2|TRBJ2-5|-
CASSLGTSGPQETQYF
TGTGCCAGCAGCTTGGGGACTAGCGGACCACAAGAGACCCAGTACTTC
>TRBV6-4|-|TRBJ2-7|-
CASRHKRDRYEQYF
TGTGCCAGCAGGCACAAGCGGGACAGGTACGAGCAGTACTTC
>TRBV5-1|TRBD2|TRBJ2-1|-
CASSLNPAGSSYNEQFF
TGCGCCAGCAGCTTGAATCCAGCGGGGAGCTCCTACAATGAGCAGTTCTTC
>TRBV4-3|-|TRBJ2-1|-
CASSQGIGASPPHEQFF
TGCGCCAGCAGCCAAGGAATAGGGGCGTCCCCCCCTCATGAGCAGTTCTTC
>TRBV5-1|TRBD1|TRBJ2-2|few
CASSLSPSGTGGHGELFF
TGCGCCAGCAGCTTGAGTCCCTCCGGGACAGGGGGCCACGGGGAGCTGTTTTTT
>TRBV28|-|TRBJ1-2|once
CASSAPGPQDGYTF
TGTGCCAGCAGTGCACCAGGGCCCCAGGACGGCTACACCTTC
>TRBV18|TRBD1|TRBJ2-7|-
CASSPQKLQGVYEQYF
TGTGCCAGCTCACCACAGAAATTACAGGGGGTATACGAGCAGTACTTC
>TRBV6-5|-|TRBJ2-7|-
CASSYSGGPYEQYF
TGTGCCAGCAGTTACTCGGGGGGGCCCTACGAGCAGTACTTC
>TRBV29-1|TRBD1|TRBJ1-2|-
CSVLQTGIKANYGYTF
TGCAGCGTTCTCCAGACAGGGATTAAGGCTAACTATGGCTACACCTTC
>TRBV5-4|-|TRBJ2-7|-
CASSSAYEQYF
TGTGCCAGCAGCTCTGCCTACGAGCAGTACTTC
>TRBV5-1|TRBD2|TRBJ2-2|-
CASSLSGGSAGNTGELFF
TGCGCCAGCAGCCTGTCCGGCGGGAGCGCGGGGAACACCGGGGAGCTGTTTTTT
>TRBV11-2|TRBD1|TRBJ1-1|-
CASSGTGGTEAFF
TGTGCCAGCTCCGGGACAGGGGGCACTGAAGCTTTCTTT
>TRBV2|TRBD2|TRBJ2-5|-
CASSASGRGQETQYF
TGTGCCAGCAGTGCTAGCGGGAGAGGCCAAGAGACCCAGTACTTC
>TRBV4-2|-|TRBJ2-5|-
CASSQSRQGETQYF
TGTGCCAGCAGCCAATCCCGGCAGGGAGAGACCCAGTACTTC